What follows are 7 T cell receptor beta chains derived from one specimen sequenced in a study of T-cell memory formation after mild COVID-19. TCRdb re-called the 5' RACE reads through MiXCR, storing one row per CDR3 protein. In the table there are 450,000 to 650,000 distinct CDR3 sequences, less than 25% of which are singletons. The sequenced sample was PBMCs or a T cell subset sorted from them (not recorded which). These receptors all stem from an adult woman who had mild COVID-19 (a few samples of this study predate the infection). Cell type and time point are not known.

This clonotype was detected a few times. This rearrangement joins TRBV6-5 to TRBJ2-1; no clear D. Trimming pared 0 bases from V and 9 bases from J, leaving 12 bases between. This CDR3 is built from 14 residues. Germline loops: CDR1 MNHEY, CDR2 SVGAGI. CDR3 sequence (DNA): TGTGCCAGCAGTTACTCGATCCGGGCTGGTGAGCAGTTCTTC. Translation: CASSYSIRAGEQFF.

The rearrangement joins TRBV24-1 to TRBJ2-2, with a possible D match to TRBD1 (6 bases). CDR3 length equals 15 residues. Germline CDR1 is KGHDR and CDR2 is SFDVKD. V lost 4 bases and J 5 bases, leaving 13 bases between the germline ends. DNA of the CDR3: TGTGCCACCAGTGAACCGGGACAAGTTACCGGGGAGCTGTTTTTT. Its translation is CATSEPGQVTGELFF.

This clonotype was detected only a few times. The gene calls are TRBV2 and TRBJ1-6; possible D gene TRBD1, 6 bases. This CDR3 is built from 15 residues. Germline values: CDR1 SNHLY, CDR2 FYNNEI. The germline V and J ends were trimmed by 6 bases and 7 bases, with 16 bases remaining between them. The CDR3 here is CASRGEGVGNSPLHF. For the CDR3, the DNA is TGTGCCAGCAGAGGGGAGGGGGTCGGGAATTCACCCCTCCACTTT.

This clonotype was observed a handful of times. The chain joins TRBV20-1 to TRBJ2-1; 15 bases align to TRBD2. With V trimmed by 6 bases and J by 10 bases, 13 bases remained unmatched. This CDR3 contains 16 residues. The germline V gene has CDR1 DFQATT and CDR2 SNEGSKA (reference sequence). The CDR3 loop reads CSAPRGTSGRIREQFF. CDR3 DNA sequence: TGCAGTGCCCCAAGAGGGACTAGCGGGAGGATCAGGGAGCAGTTCTTC.

V and J are TRBV6-5 and TRBJ1-1; 7 nucleotides line up with TRBD1. Germline V gives CDR1 MNHEY, CDR2 SVGAGI. The CDR3 has 15 amino acids. V gave up 6 bases and J gave up 3 bases; unmatched junction bases: 10. Here the CDR3 DNA reads TGTGCCAGCAGATTACAGGGGATGATGGACACTGAAGCTTTCTTT. The encoded protein is CASRLQGMMDTEAFF.

This clonotype was observed a handful of times. In nucleotides, the CDR3 is TGTGCCTGGAGTGGGACAGCCGCGCAGTACTTC. Its protein is CAWSGTAAQYF. The rearrangement uses TRBV30 and TRBJ2-7; weak D call: TRBD1 (6 bases). V was clipped by 1 base and J by 9 bases, with 10 bases between them. Looked up from germline, CDR1 is GTSNPN and CDR2 is SVGIG (reference sequence). This CDR3 is built from 11 residues.

This clonotype was detected ten times or more. CDR3 protein: CASSLVTGTPTQYF. The CDR3 nucleotides are TGTGCCAGCAGCTTAGTGACCGGGACCCCTACGCAGTATTTT. The rearrangement uses TRBV7-9 and TRBJ2-3, with D perhaps being TRBD1 or TRBD2 (5 bases each). Trimming stripped 1 base from V and 8 bases from J, with 13 bases between. Looked up from germline, CDR1 is SEHNR and CDR2 is FQNEAQ (reference sequence). The CDR3 consists of 14 residues.